The rows below give T cell receptor beta chains drawn from one sample of a study of cytomegalovirus exposure and HLA in healthy donors. This table comes from immunoSEQ multiplex PCR, and its TCRdb copy is limited to in-frame clones, with some not included. The sample shows about 120,000 clones, and 1.5% to 2% sits with its ten largest clones. The sequencing sample was made of PBMCs. All receptors derive from a man between 18 and 35 years old in good health and CMV-seronegative. The CDR3 runs from the conserved cysteine through the conserved F or W. D genes are given only for firm matches.

cdr3_length: 20
d_call: TRBD1
v_call: TRBV13
j_call: TRBJ1-3
cdr3_aa: CASSLESGTGGVISGNTIYF
cdr3_nt: TGTGCCAGCAGCTTAGAATCCGGGACAGGGGGAGTGATCTCTGGAAACACCATATATTTT

cdr3_length: 14
d_call: TRBD1
v_call: TRBV19
j_call: TRBJ1-5
cdr3_aa: CASSWDRANQPQHF
cdr3_nt: TGTGCCAGTAGTTGGGACAGGGCCAATCAGCCCCAGCATTTT

cdr3_length: 18
d_call: TRBD2
v_call: TRBV7-9
j_call: TRBJ2-1
cdr3_aa: CASSSLPTLAGAGDEQFF
cdr3_nt: TGTGCCAGCAGCTCCCTTCCTACACTAGCGGGGGCAGGGGATGAGCAGTTCTTC

cdr3_length: 16
d_call: TRBD2
v_call: TRBV6-6
j_call: TRBJ2-3
cdr3_aa: CASSYHTGTSTDAQYF
cdr3_nt: TGTGCCAGCAGTTACCACACCGGGACTAGCACAGATGCGCAGTATTTT

cdr3_length: 18
d_call: TRBD2
v_call: TRBV4-3
j_call: TRBJ2-3
cdr3_aa: CASSLRTVAGGYTDTQYF
cdr3_nt: TGCGCCAGCAGCCTCAGAACGGTAGCGGGAGGGTACACAGATACGCAGTATTTT

cdr3_length: 14
d_call: TRBD1
v_call: TRBV2
j_call: TRBJ2-5
cdr3_aa: CASSWGQEQETQYF
cdr3_nt: TGTGCCAGCAGTTGGGGACAGGAGCAGGAGACCCAGTACTTC

cdr3_length: 14
d_call: TRBD1
v_call: TRBV19
j_call: TRBJ1-2
cdr3_aa: CASSHRGLGDGYTF
cdr3_nt: TGTGCCAGTAGCCACAGGGGGCTTGGAGATGGCTACACCTTC

cdr3_length: 15
d_call: NA
v_call: TRBV7-2
j_call: TRBJ1-3
cdr3_aa: CASSLAARNRNTIYF
cdr3_nt: TGTGCCAGCAGCTTAGCAGCCAGGAACAGAAACACCATATATTTT

cdr3_length: 18
d_call: TRBD2
v_call: TRBV4-1
j_call: TRBJ2-5
cdr3_aa: CASSQARAGAYLQETQYF
cdr3_nt: TGCGCCAGCAGCCAAGCGCGCGCGGGAGCCTACCTCCAAGAGACCCAGTACTTC

cdr3_length: 13
d_call: TRBD1
v_call: TRBV7-2
j_call: TRBJ1-1
cdr3_aa: CASSGDRDTEAFF
cdr3_nt: TGTGCCAGCAGTGGGGACAGGGACACTGAAGCTTTCTTT

cdr3_length: 18
d_call: TRBD1
v_call: TRBV7-2
j_call: TRBJ1-1
cdr3_aa: CASSPTSIARDSSPEAFF
cdr3_nt: TGTGCCAGCAGCCCTACTTCTATTGCCCGGGACAGCTCGCCTGAAGCTTTCTTT

cdr3_length: 12
d_call: NA
v_call: TRBV11-2
j_call: TRBJ2-7
cdr3_aa: CASSREGSEQYF
cdr3_nt: TGTGCCAGCAGCCGCGAGGGCAGCGAGCAGTACTTC

cdr3_length: 15
d_call: NA
v_call: TRBV5-1
j_call: TRBJ1-4
cdr3_aa: CASSLGRATNEKLFF
cdr3_nt: TGCGCCAGCAGCTTGGGTCGGGCAACTAATGAAAAACTGTTTTTT

cdr3_length: 12
d_call: TRBD1
v_call: TRBV14
j_call: TRBJ2-7
cdr3_aa: CASSSDRVEQYF
cdr3_nt: TGTGCCAGCAGCTCGGACAGGGTAGAGCAGTACTTC

cdr3_length: 13
d_call: TRBD1
v_call: TRBV27
j_call: TRBJ1-1
cdr3_aa: CASRRSGGTEAFF
cdr3_nt: TGTGCCAGCAGGAGGTCAGGGGGCACTGAAGCTTTCTTT

cdr3_length: 15
d_call: NA
v_call: TRBV28
j_call: TRBJ1-4
cdr3_aa: CASSSGASGGEKLFF
cdr3_nt: TGTGCCAGCAGTTCTGGGGCCTCCGGGGGTGAAAAACTGTTTTTT

cdr3_length: 13
d_call: NA
v_call: TRBV6-4
j_call: TRBJ1-1
cdr3_aa: CASSDSSNTEAFF
cdr3_nt: TGTGCCAGCAGTGACTCGAGCAACACTGAAGCTTTCTTT

cdr3_length: 14
d_call: NA
v_call: TRBV7-2
j_call: TRBJ1-4
cdr3_aa: CASSWGGANEKLFF
cdr3_nt: TGTGCCAGCAGCTGGGGAGGGGCTAATGAAAAACTGTTTTTT

cdr3_length: 13
d_call: NA
v_call: TRBV7-9
j_call: TRBJ2-2
cdr3_aa: CASHRERNGELFF
cdr3_nt: TGTGCCAGCCACAGGGAACGGAACGGGGAGCTGTTTTTT

cdr3_length: 16
d_call: NA
v_call: TRBV7-9
j_call: TRBJ2-2
cdr3_aa: CASSAIPRANTGELFF
cdr3_nt: TGTGCCAGCAGCGCAATCCCGAGGGCCAACACCGGGGAGCTGTTTTTT

cdr3_length: 14
d_call: TRBD1
v_call: TRBV5-5
j_call: TRBJ1-1
cdr3_aa: CASSPTGFVTEAFF
cdr3_nt: TGTGCCAGCAGCCCGACAGGGTTTGTCACTGAAGCTTTCTTT

cdr3_length: 15
d_call: TRBD2
v_call: TRBV19
j_call: TRBJ2-1
cdr3_aa: CASSRGLVYGDEQFF
cdr3_nt: TGTGCCTCCTCCAGGGGACTAGTATATGGAGATGAGCAGTTCTTC

cdr3_length: 13
d_call: TRBD1
v_call: TRBV5-1
j_call: TRBJ2-7
cdr3_aa: CASSLDRGDEQYF
cdr3_nt: TGCGCCAGCAGCTTGGACAGGGGGGACGAGCAGTACTTC

cdr3_length: 16
d_call: TRBD2
v_call: TRBV25-1
j_call: TRBJ2-1
cdr3_aa: CASSDLQWTRINEQFF
cdr3_nt: TGTGCCAGCAGTGATCTCCAATGGACTAGAATCAATGAGCAGTTCTTC

cdr3_length: 13
d_call: NA
v_call: TRBV9
j_call: TRBJ2-5
cdr3_aa: CASSVAPQETQYF
cdr3_nt: TGTGCCAGCAGCGTAGCTCCCCAAGAGACCCAGTACTTC

cdr3_length: 13
d_call: NA
v_call: TRBV7-9
j_call: TRBJ2-2
cdr3_aa: CASSHGEPGELFF
cdr3_nt: TGTGCCAGCAGCCACGGGGAACCCGGGGAGCTGTTTTTT

cdr3_length: 16
d_call: TRBD1
v_call: TRBV4-1
j_call: TRBJ2-2
cdr3_aa: CASSGRQGLNTGELFF
cdr3_nt: TGCGCCAGCAGCGGGCGACAGGGGCTGAACACCGGGGAGCTGTTTTTT

cdr3_length: 14
d_call: TRBD1
v_call: TRBV7-3
j_call: TRBJ1-1
cdr3_aa: CASSSGQGFTEAFF
cdr3_nt: TGTGCCAGCAGCTCGGGACAGGGTTTCACTGAAGCTTTCTTT

cdr3_length: 15
d_call: TRBD2
v_call: TRBV18
j_call: TRBJ2-3
cdr3_aa: CASSQSSGDADTQYF
cdr3_nt: TGTGCCAGCTCACAGTCTAGCGGGGATGCAGATACGCAGTATTTT

cdr3_length: 15
d_call: TRBD1
v_call: TRBV19
j_call: TRBJ2-7
cdr3_aa: CASSIGTGEEDEQYF
cdr3_nt: TGTGCCAGTAGTATCGGGACAGGGGAGGAAGACGAGCAGTACTTC

cdr3_length: 16
d_call: TRBD2
v_call: TRBV7-9
j_call: TRBJ2-7
cdr3_aa: CASSGRYGREQYEQYF
cdr3_nt: TGTGCCAGCAGCGGGCGTTACGGGAGGGAACAATACGAGCAGTACTTC

cdr3_length: 16
d_call: TRBD2
v_call: TRBV9
j_call: TRBJ2-1
cdr3_aa: CASSDWTSGGNNEQFF
cdr3_nt: TGTGCCAGCAGCGACTGGACTAGCGGGGGGAACAATGAGCAGTTCTTC

cdr3_length: 15
d_call: NA
v_call: TRBV7-3
j_call: TRBJ2-2
cdr3_aa: CASSLTSQGHGELFF
cdr3_nt: TGTGCCAGCAGCTTAACCTCACAGGGCCATGGGGAGCTGTTTTTT

cdr3_length: 17
d_call: NA
v_call: TRBV5-1
j_call: TRBJ2-7
cdr3_aa: CASSSGGDQGALNEQYF
cdr3_nt: TGCGCCAGCAGCTCGGGGGGAGACCAGGGGGCCCTGAACGAGCAGTACTTC

cdr3_length: 15
d_call: NA
v_call: TRBV11-3
j_call: TRBJ2-6
cdr3_aa: CASSPPGSGANVLTF
cdr3_nt: TGTGCCAGCAGCCCACCCGGTTCTGGGGCCAACGTCCTGACTTTC

cdr3_length: 15
d_call: NA
v_call: TRBV5-5
j_call: TRBJ2-6
cdr3_aa: CASSLQLSGANVLTF
cdr3_nt: TGTGCCAGCAGCTTACAGCTCTCTGGGGCCAACGTCCTGACTTTC

cdr3_length: 13
d_call: NA
v_call: TRBV7-9
j_call: TRBJ2-7
cdr3_aa: CASSLVGGYEQYF
cdr3_nt: TGTGCCAGCAGCTTAGTCGGCGGCTACGAGCAGTACTTC

cdr3_length: 13
d_call: TRBD1
v_call: TRBV5-1
j_call: TRBJ2-3
cdr3_aa: CASSYTTGVGQYF
cdr3_nt: TGCGCCAGCAGCTACACAACAGGGGTCGGGCAGTATTTT

cdr3_length: 14
d_call: NA
v_call: TRBV7-3
j_call: TRBJ1-5
cdr3_aa: CASSLKRDGQPQHF
cdr3_nt: TGTGCCAGCAGCTTAAAGAGGGATGGCCAGCCCCAGCATTTT

cdr3_length: 14
d_call: TRBD1
v_call: TRBV6-5
j_call: TRBJ1-2
cdr3_aa: CASSNGQGRYGYTF
cdr3_nt: TGTGCCAGCAGTAACGGACAGGGGAGGTATGGCTACACCTTC

cdr3_length: 15
d_call: NA
v_call: TRBV15
j_call: TRBJ1-3
cdr3_aa: CATSRDSLGGNTIYF
cdr3_nt: TGTGCCACCAGCAGGGACAGTCTAGGGGGAAACACCATATATTTT

cdr3_length: 14
d_call: NA
v_call: TRBV7-2
j_call: TRBJ2-3
cdr3_aa: CASSLSAGADTQYF
cdr3_nt: TGTGCCAGCAGCTTATCGGCGGGGGCCGATACGCAGTATTTT

cdr3_length: 11
d_call: NA
v_call: TRBV6-6
j_call: TRBJ2-7
cdr3_aa: CVSNRDYEQYF
cdr3_nt: TGTGTCAGCAACAGGGACTACGAGCAGTACTTC

cdr3_length: 16
d_call: TRBD2
v_call: TRBV7-3
j_call: TRBJ2-6
cdr3_aa: CASSAHGRTGANVLTF
cdr3_nt: TGTGCCAGCAGCGCCCACGGGAGGACCGGGGCCAACGTCCTGACTTTC

cdr3_length: 14
d_call: TRBD1
v_call: TRBV11-3
j_call: TRBJ2-5
cdr3_aa: CASSLGTEGETQYF
cdr3_nt: TGTGCCAGCAGCCTAGGGACAGAAGGAGAGACCCAGTACTTC

cdr3_length: 14
d_call: NA
v_call: TRBV7-8
j_call: TRBJ2-1
cdr3_aa: CASSEDRFHHEQFF
cdr3_nt: TGTGCCAGCAGCGAAGACAGGTTTCATCATGAGCAGTTCTTC

cdr3_length: 14
d_call: NA
v_call: TRBV5-6
j_call: TRBJ2-3
cdr3_aa: CASSQRTTANTQYF
cdr3_nt: TGTGCCAGCAGCCAGCGCACGACCGCAAATACGCAGTATTTT

cdr3_length: 12
d_call: NA
v_call: TRBV7-2
j_call: TRBJ2-3
cdr3_aa: CASSPYTDTQYF
cdr3_nt: TGTGCCAGCAGCCCTTATACAGATACGCAGTATTTT

cdr3_length: 18
d_call: NA
v_call: TRBV5-1
j_call: TRBJ2-7
cdr3_aa: CASSLNRPLAGVTYEQYF
cdr3_nt: TGCGCCAGCAGCTTGAATCGGCCACTAGCCGGTGTGACCTACGAGCAGTACTTC

cdr3_length: 14
d_call: NA
v_call: TRBV19
j_call: TRBJ1-2
cdr3_aa: CASSILDSLYGYTF
cdr3_nt: TGTGCCAGTAGTATCCTCGACAGCCTCTATGGCTACACCTTC

cdr3_length: 13
d_call: NA
v_call: TRBV11-2
j_call: TRBJ1-6
cdr3_aa: CASSTGLNSPLHF
cdr3_nt: TGTGCCAGCAGCACAGGGCTAAATTCACCCCTCCACTTT

cdr3_length: 12
d_call: NA
v_call: TRBV7-9
j_call: TRBJ2-1
cdr3_aa: CASSRSGDEQFF
cdr3_nt: TGTGCCAGCAGCCGTAGCGGAGATGAGCAGTTCTTC